This record looks at one T cell receptor beta chain sequence and its context. Its antigen is unknown. Then a second PCR, running about 6 to 12 cycles, was carried out with a sample-barcoded 5' primer and a J-beta primer mix. TCRdb re-called the 5' RACE reads with MiXCR, one entry per CDR3 protein. The table lists about 970,000 distinct CDR3 sequences, roughly 51% of them singletons. Between the trimmed V and J ends, which lost 1 base and 2 bases, there was a span of 9 bases. This CDR3 comprises 14 residues. Looked up from germline, CDR1 is SGHTA and CDR2 is FQGNSA. This sample is drawn from a study of blood T cells in healthy people across ages. Whole-study findings and limits: Without sorted subsets, naive and antigen-experienced compartments could not be conclusively compared.

There were at least 5 micrograms of total RNA extracted from every sample. This clonotype was obtained from a woman aged 55-75 years in good health. Sequencing input: blood. The chain couples TRBV7-2 to TRBJ2-7; no reliable D call. In DNA form, the CDR3 reads TGTGCCAGCAGCTTAGTTAGGCACCCCTACGAGCAGTACTTC. It encodes CASSLVRHPYEQYF.